Listed here is a single T cell receptor beta chain. The record originates from a study of OX40 agonist ivuxolimab in advanced cancers. Sequenced by immunoSEQ multiplex PCR; TCRdb stores in-frame clones only, minus some. The profile shows about 84,000 clones, approximately 89% of them singletons. The investigators sampled blood at baseline, at cycle 4 day 1, and at cycle 7 day 1. The length of the CDR3 is 15 residues. CDR1 MRHNA and CDR2 SNTAGT come from the germline V gene. The junction had 8 bases not matched to a gene; V was cut back by 5 bases and J by 4 bases. Sequencing was performed on CD4+ or CD8+ T cells sorted from blood, taken in a trial of the OX40 agonist ivuxolimab. The chain recombines TRBV6-4 with TRBJ2-1, with 7 positions matching TRBD2. The clonotype comes from an adult with an advanced solid tumor such as melanoma, head and neck, liver or kidney cancer. CDR3 in amino acids: CASSRLASRYNEQFF. The CDR3 DNA reads TGTGCCAGCAGTCGACTAGCATCCCGGTACAATGAGCAGTTCTTC.